This T cell receptor (beta chain) was identified in a study of T-cell memory formation after mild COVID-19 (dated by TCRdb to the early 2020s). A note on the overall study: TCR sequence clusters from the two donors were found to be largely donor specific. In two donors, T-cell clones that expanded and contracted after mild COVID-19 were followed by sequencing TCRalpha and TCRbeta repertoires longitudinally. The cohort comprised two young, previously healthy adult volunteers, one female and one male.

Sequencing was carried out with an Illumina NovaSeq 6000. cDNA libraries for TCRalpha and TCRbeta were prepared by 5'RACE using constant-segment primers, with sample barcodes and unique molecular identifiers added. Trizol reagent was used to extract RNA from every sample. Amplification of the libraries took two PCR steps, and the second step added a second sample barcode plus Illumina TruSeq adapters. Libraries were sequenced on an Illumina NovaSeq with 2 x 150 bp paired-end reads. The original methods were these. Demultiplexing of reads and collapsing into UMI-guided consensus sequences were performed with migec v1.2.7. Using mixcr v2.1.11, UMI consensuses were aligned to TRA and TRB V and J templates and then assembled into clonotypes. Expanded or contracted clonotypes were those called significant by both edgeR and NoisET, with noise models trained on biological replicates. For edgeR calls, the thresholds were a false discovery rate-adjusted p below 0.01 and a log2 fold-change of 1. PCA with hierarchical clustering of max-normalized trajectories of the 1000 most abundant clonotypes was used as exploratory dynamics analysis. The CD4 or CD8 phenotype of responding clones was assigned using the separately sequenced CD4+ and CD8+ repertoires. The public reads were run again by TCRdb, first through fastp at Q25 and then through MiXCR, and only productive beta chains were kept. Rows are unified per CDR3 protein, each entry keeping the most common DNA and genes. V and J calls and clone size were set by TCRdb, not the authors. The sample data list 450,000 to 650,000 distinct CDR3 sequences, and roughly 18% of these were observed just once. The ten largest clonotypes hold around 11% of the sample.

In its sample, this clonotype was seen a few times. Its antigen is still unknown. The sample holds no much larger clone one base away, and base qualities are not on file. What the authors observed across the whole study: Some responding clones were found in pre-infection memory, which suggests that pre-existing cross-reactive memory T cells took part in the SARS-CoV-2 response. The study covered only a couple of mild cases, and larger cohorts including severe cases with pre-infection samples were considered necessary. From day 15 to 85, contracting clones showed balanced CD4/CD8 phenotypes, whereas a second wave of clones that expanded from day 15 to 37 leaned towards CD4+. Contracting CD4+ clones were located mainly in the CM and EM memory subsets, whereas CD8+ clones were found to be enriched in EMRA. Whether the second-wave clones peaking on day 37 were SARS-CoV-2 specific was not confirmed.

CDR1 and CDR2 are drawn from the germline V gene: MGHDK, SYGVNS. The V end loses 7 bases and the J end loses 4 bases, and a stretch of 8 bases separates them. Counted from cysteine to phenylalanine, this CDR3 has 12 amino acids. Solely the CDR3 DNA is kept, with 36 bases framed from the first base. Ficoll-Paque density gradient centrifugation was used to isolate PBMCs. This TCR was recovered from an adult woman who had mild COVID-19 (a few samples of this study predate the infection). The sample titles of this study are shuffled in the database, so cell type and time point are left out; the donor was told from shared clones. Sequenced: PBMCs or a T cell subset sorted from them (not recorded which). The chain was built from TRBV25-1 and TRBJ2-1; TRBD1 is a weak D gene call, 5 bases matching. The nucleotide sequence is given as TGTGCCAGCAAAGGGGATTACAATGAGCAGTTCTTC. The translation is CASKGDYNEQFF.